Listed here is a single T cell receptor beta chain. Treatment of the sample: oral pan-JAK inhibitor, 5-10 mg twice daily. Peripheral blood samples and lesional scalp punch biopsies were obtained from alopecia areata patients. The data stem from a study of CD8+ T cells in alopecia areata. RNA extraction and reverse transcription yielded cDNA as sequencing template. TCRdb keeps only in-frame clones here, not all; method: immunoSEQ multiplex PCR. This repertoire shows around 270,000 clones, 55% to 70% found once; its top ten account for approximately 1.7%. Sequences were derived from CD4+ T cells sorted from blood, sampled at week 24, from a patient treated with tofacitinib. This receptor was identified in a human donor with alopecia areata.

The CDR3 nucleotides read TGTGCCAGCGGGGGGCAGGGGGCCGGCCCCCTCCACTTT. The encoded protein is CASGGQGAGPLHF. The rearrangement links TRBV27 to TRBJ1-6; 8 bases fit TRBD1. The CDR3 is 13 residues long. Germline CDR1 is MNHEY and CDR2 is SMNVEV (reference sequence). V was pared by 8 bases and J by 13 bases, with 10 bases of the junction left unmatched.